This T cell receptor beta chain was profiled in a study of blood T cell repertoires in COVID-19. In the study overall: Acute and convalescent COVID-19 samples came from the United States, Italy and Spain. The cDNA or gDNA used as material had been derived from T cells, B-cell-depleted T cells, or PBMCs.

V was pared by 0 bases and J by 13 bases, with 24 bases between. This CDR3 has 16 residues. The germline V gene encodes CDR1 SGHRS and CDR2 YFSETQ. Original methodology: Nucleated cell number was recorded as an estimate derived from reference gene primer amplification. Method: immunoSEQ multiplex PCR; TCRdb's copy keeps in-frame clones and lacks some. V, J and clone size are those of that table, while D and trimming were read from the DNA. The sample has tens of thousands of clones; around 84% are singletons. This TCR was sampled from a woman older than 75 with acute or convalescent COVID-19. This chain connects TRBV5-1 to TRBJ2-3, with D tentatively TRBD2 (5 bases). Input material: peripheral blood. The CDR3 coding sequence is TGCGCCAGCAGCTTGGATCCGAGTACTCGGCAGATCGGGGAGTATTTT. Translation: CASSLDPSTRQIGEYF.